One TCR beta chain is described in this entry. Its antigen is unidentified. Sequencing was performed with immunoSEQ multiplex PCR; in TCRdb, only in-frame clones are kept and a portion is missing. Of about 4,900 clones detected, over 55% appear once; the ten largest clones hold 11% to 15%. These data originate in a study of immune cell composition in non-small cell lung cancer. Study-wide context: Tumours were mainly lung adenocarcinoma or squamous cell carcinoma.

The study's findings and limits: Overall clonality, unlike maximal tumour-associated clone frequency, did not predict TIL reactivity. Around 75% of squamous and about 31% of adenocarcinoma cases had tumour-associated clones >0.5%.

Normal lung sampling was at least 3 cm from the tumour, as distant as possible. CDR3 length equals 14 residues. The germline gives CDR1 SEHNR, CDR2 FQNEAQ (reference sequence). With V trimmed by 3 bases and J by 2 bases, 1 base remained unmatched. V and J are TRBV7-9 and TRBJ2-7; 10 positions match TRBD2. This TCR derives from a human donor with non-small cell lung cancer. Sequences were obtained from non-adjacent lung tissue. This CDR3 is CASSFSGGAYEQYF. The CDR3 DNA sequence: TGTGCCAGCAGCTTCAGCGGGGGGGCCTACGAGCAGTACTTC.